The clone carrying this T cell receptor beta chain was detected ten times or more. Its antigen is undetermined. These data belong to a study of identical twins. Carrying unique molecular identifiers, the cDNA also gained a universal primer site through template switching. TCRdb independently ran MiXCR on the 5' RACE reads; one entry per CDR3 protein. The sample records about 100,000 distinct CDR3 sequences, 5.9% being singletons. Unmatched junction bases numbered 7, after V lost 4 bases and J lost 8 bases. There are 15 residues in the CDR3. Germline-derived CDR1 and CDR2 are SGHTA and FQGNSA. Findings and caveats of the study: Models predicted too little out-of-frame TCR alpha sharing in monozygotic twins. Zero-insertion analyses might be partly confounded by invariant T cells like MAIT and iNKT. When twins shared out-of-frame alpha sequences, those sequences had excess low generation probability.

The sample taken for sequencing was memory T cells sorted from blood. The clonotype was recovered from a woman aged 50 to 60 in good health. The J gene is TRBJ2-1, the V gene TRBV7-2, with 11 bases matching TRBD2. CDR3 coding DNA: TGTGCCAGCAGCTCCCGGACTAGCGGGTTCTATGAGCAGTTCTTC. This gives the protein CASSSRTSGFYEQFF.